The rows below give T cell receptor beta chains drawn from one sample of a study of blood T cell repertoires in COVID-19. TCRdb's table, derived via immunoSEQ multiplex PCR, lists solely in-frame clones and lacks some. This sample carries 40,000 to 55,000 clones, roughly 90% of them seen once, and the ten largest clones take 5% to 7%. Sequenced material: peripheral blood. The receptors shown here come from a human donor in a cohort sampled during active COVID-19. The conserved cysteine and the conserved F or W are not part of the CDR3 here. Expanded clones are given a class, and other clones once, few, many or no size at all.

TRBJ2-7,TRBV5-1,.,ASSFDGQGAYEQY
TRBJ2-7,TRBV3-1/TRBV3-2,.,ASSQDTGSYEQY
TRBJ2-1,TRBV7-6,.,ASSLLAGGPNEQF
TRBJ2-7,TRBV4-3,.,ASSQDRVSSYEQY
TRBJ2-7,TRBV28,.,ASSSYFSGGPYEQY
TRBJ1-2,TRBV6-5,.,ASSYRSGEFGYT
TRBJ2-1,TRBV2,.,ASSPSSGRTTGGPIYNEQF
TRBJ1-2,TRBV29-1,.,SVGVRSYGYT
TRBJ2-7,TRBV3-1/TRBV3-2,.,ASSQVAGGNYEQY
TRBJ2-7,TRBV11-2,.,ASSSYSGSNGEQY
TRBJ1-2,TRBV30,.,ASGQGGVSYT
TRBJ2-3,TRBV2,.,ASSKQGLFTDTQY
TRBJ1-1,TRBV28,.,ASSFRVSNTEAF
TRBJ2-2,TRBV10-3,.,AISGQGWFTGELF
TRBJ2-7,TRBV6-1,.,ASSETASELSGRQY
TRBJ2-4,TRBV6-1,.,ASSEALAGAKNIQY
TRBJ2-3,TRBV6-2/TRBV6-3,.,ASSIGLAGTSTQY
TRBJ1-3,TRBV7-2,.,ASSLDFGPDSGNTIY
TRBJ2-5,TRBV7-2,once,ASSGRTGQETQY
TRBJ2-2,TRBV5-1,.,ASSLALAEGPTGELF
TRBJ1-5,TRBV5-5,.,ASSLDRGINQPQH
TRBJ1-1,TRBV6-2/TRBV6-3,.,ASSYTGGRRTEAF
TRBJ1-5,TRBV28,.,ASSGSQVGNQPQH
TRBJ2-3,TRBV7-2,.,ASSPYTDTQY
TRBJ2-1,TRBV6-2/TRBV6-3,.,ASSYPLGGATPNEQF
TRBJ2-6,TRBV5-6,.,ASSMIAGLVGAGANVLT
TRBJ2-1,TRBV15,.,ATRESGVYNEQF
TRBJ1-5,TRBV4-3,.,ASSQSTGLGQPQH
TRBJ2-3,TRBV5-6,.,ASSPLAGSSTDTQY
TRBJ2-1,TRBV19,.,ASSSSGTNYNEQF
TRBJ2-7,TRBV7-3,.,ASSSPRAGVTYEQY
TRBJ2-5,TRBV7-7,.,ASSLLAGTQETQY
TRBJ2-3,TRBV6-5,.,ASRKRAAHTDTQY
TRBJ2-7,TRBV5-1,.,ASSPLPGGVYEQY
TRBJ2-1,TRBV7-9,.,ASSSMWVGRSYNEQF
TRBJ2-1,TRBV5-6,.,ASSPTTSGRAREQF
TRBJ2-3,TRBV7-9,.,ASSLITDTQY
TRBJ2-3,TRBV29-1,.,SVEVDGGADTQY
TRBJ1-6,TRBV3-1/TRBV3-2,.,ASSQRRGQTNSPLH
TRBJ2-1,TRBV24-1,.,ATSDLPRPINKYNEQF
TRBJ2-3,TRBV19,.,ASSIPKQDTQY
TRBJ2-1,TRBV9,.,ASSGRAESSYNEQF
TRBJ1-6,TRBV7-3,.,ASSSRQGDANSPLH
TRBJ2-7,TRBV6-6,.,ASSYPGSGYEQY
TRBJ2-3,TRBV9,.,ASSPWGRGLDTQY
TRBJ1-1,TRBV7-2,.,ASSLDTGTSAF
TRBJ2-7,TRBV20-1,.,SASQPGQGYEQY
TRBJ2-3,TRBV7-3,.,ASSKTSGRLDTQY